One sample yielded the 18 T cell receptor beta chains listed below, sequenced in a study of blood T cells in healthy people across ages. Then a second PCR, running about 6 to 11 cycles, was carried out with a sample-barcoded 5' primer and a J-beta primer mix. TCRdb itself ran the 5' RACE reads through MiXCR, one entry per CDR3 protein. The sample has roughly 1,500,000 distinct CDR3 sequences; about 35% are singletons. Sequenced material: blood. The source of these receptors is a woman aged 30 to 39 in good health.

This clonotype was seen more than once but under ten times. The rearrangement joins TRBV2 to TRBJ2-7; 7 bases align to TRBD2. Germline V lookup: CDR1 SNHLY, CDR2 FYNNEI. The CDR3 runs to 15 residues. Germline trimming cut 5 bases from V and 2 bases from J; bases unmatched to any gene: 9. In DNA, the CDR3 is TGTGCCAGCAGTCCGGGGCCCCGGGGGGCCTACGAGCAGTACTTC. Amino acids: CASSPGPRGAYEQYF.

The chain joins TRBV15 to TRBJ2-7; 10 bases agree with TRBD1. The CDR3 spans 16 residues. CDR1 is LNHNV, CDR2 YYDKDF, per germline (reference sequence). After removal of 5 bases from V and 2 bases from J, the junction contained 9 bases not matched to a gene. The CDR3 spells CATSGGQGSTAYEQYF. The CDR3 nucleotides are TGTGCCACCAGCGGGGGACAGGGGTCTACTGCCTACGAGCAGTACTTC.

The rearrangement links TRBV7-3 to TRBJ2-1; D call uncertain. Trimming shortened V by 3 bases and J by 7 bases, and 7 bases separated the two germline ends. Germline CDR1 is SGHTA and CDR2 is FQGTGA. The CDR3 is made up of 12 amino acids. This chain's CDR3 is CASSFDHNEQFF. Written as DNA, the CDR3 is TGTGCCAGCAGCTTCGACCATAATGAGCAGTTCTTC.

V is TRBV9 and J is TRBJ2-1, with TRBD1 matching 11 bases. CDR3 length equals 19 residues. Germline CDR1 reads SGDLS; CDR2 reads YYNGEE. The V gene end was trimmed by 0 bases and the J gene end by 0 bases; junction bases not matched to a gene: 8. The CDR3 reads CASSVGGTGGLHSYNEQFF. The CDR3 nucleotides are TGTGCCAGCAGCGTAGGGGGGACAGGGGGATTACACTCCTACAATGAGCAGTTCTTC.

This clonotype has just a few counts. An end of the junction differs from the germline gene, which may be a read error. The J gene is TRBJ2-6, the V gene TRBV12-3 or TRBV12-4; D is perhaps TRBD1 or TRBD2 (5 bases each). The CDR3 consists of 16 residues. The CDR3 nucleotides are TGTGCCAGCAGTTTGGGACCGAACTCTGGGGACAACGTCCTGACTTTC. This translates into CASSLGPNSGDNVLTF.

This clonotype was seen a handful of times. The chain has TRBV6-4 and TRBJ2-1, with D possibly matching TRBD1 (6 bases). From germline, CDR1 is MRHNA and CDR2 SNTAGT. Trimming shortened V by 2 bases and J by 6 bases, and 14 bases separated the two germline ends. CDR3 length: 15 amino acids. CDR3 in amino acids: CASSDASGESNEQFF. Here the CDR3 DNA reads TGTGCCAGCAGTGACGCCTCAGGGGAGAGCAATGAGCAGTTCTTC.

This clonotype was found a few times. This sequence joins TRBV20-1 and TRBJ2-5; 9 bases map to TRBD2. CDR3 length equals 14 residues. The germline V gene has CDR1 DFQATT and CDR2 SNEGSKA (reference sequence). The trim removed 0 bases at V and 5 bases at J, leaving 4 bases unmatched. The CDR3 coding sequence is TGCAGTGCTAGAGAAGGGACTAGCCGGGAGACCCAGTACTTC. Protein product: CSAREGTSRETQYF.

DNA for the CDR3: TGTGCCAGCAACGGCGGGCCCGAGGCTTTCTTT. It codes for CASNGGPEAFF. The J gene is TRBJ1-1, the V gene TRBV27; D is undetermined. V gave up 7 bases and J gave up 11 bases, with 14 bases separating them. From germline, CDR1 is MNHEY and CDR2 SMNVEV (reference sequence). The CDR3 runs 11 residues.

The sample holds many counts of this clonotype. The genes are TRBV9 and TRBJ2-3; D not certain. The CDR3 is 15 residues long. From germline, CDR1 is SGDLS and CDR2 YYNGEE. Trimming removed 1 base from V and 0 bases from J, with 9 bases in between. CDR3 nucleotides: TGTGCCAGCAGCGTATGGGGTTCTAGCACAGATACGCAGTATTTT. Translated: CASSVWGSSTDTQYF.

This clonotype has only a few counts. V usage is TRBV21-1 and J usage is TRBJ2-4; the DNA was not used to check the table's D call, TRBD2. TRBV21-1 is a recognized pseudogene. The CDR3 is 17 residues long. CDR3 in DNA: TGTGCCAGCAGCAAATGGAGGAACCCGCTAGCCAAAAACATTCAGTACTTC. Encoded protein: CASSKWRNPLAKNIQYF.

This clonotype has more than one count but fewer than ten. The genes are TRBV29-1 and TRBJ2-5, with TRBD2 matching 9 bases. Germline CDR1 is SQVTM and CDR2 is ANQGSEA. The CDR3 is made up of 17 amino acids. V dropped 6 bases and J dropped 4; count of bases not matched to a gene: 18. CDR3 amino acids: CSVPKIGSGGLGETQYF. In DNA, the CDR3 is TGCAGCGTGCCCAAGATCGGTAGCGGGGGACTAGGAGAGACCCAGTACTTC.

This clonotype was seen a few times. CDR3 DNA: TGCGCCAGCAGCTTGGCCTTTAGTCTGAGCAACCTGACTTTC. Protein sequence: CASSLAFSLSNLTF. This chain joins TRBV5-1 and TRBJ2-6; D is unresolved. CDR1 SGHRS and CDR2 YFSETQ come from the germline V gene. Trimming took off 0 bases at V and 15 bases at J, with 16 bases between the two ends. CDR3 size: 14 residues.

V is TRBV20-1 and J is TRBJ1-5; the D gene is possibly TRBD1 (6 bases). Germline V gene data show CDR1 as DFQATT and CDR2 as SNEGSKA (reference sequence). This CDR3 region has 12 residues. The CDR3 reads CNLDRYHQPQHF. The CDR3, as DNA: TGCAACCTCGACAGGTACCATCAGCCCCAGCATTTT.

This clonotype appeared a few times. This chain links TRBV3-1 with TRBJ2-3; 10 nucleotides align to TRBD2. The CDR3 is 17 residues long. Germline loops: CDR1 LGHDT, CDR2 YNNKEL (reference sequence). Germline trimming cut 3 bases from V and 1 base from J; bases unmatched to any gene: 7. CDR3 sequence (DNA): TGTGCCAGCAGCCACGCACTCGGACTAGCGGGCACAGATACGCAGTATTTT. It codes for CASSHALGLAGTDTQYF.

The table lists this clonotype with a few counts. V and J are TRBV28 and TRBJ2-5, with TRBD1 as a possible D gene (5 bases). CDR3 length: 11 residues. CDR1 and CDR2 from the germline V gene are MDHEN and SYDVKM. Trimming cost V 6 bases and J 11 bases, with 13 bases left between them. CDR3 region: CASRQAIDQYF. CDR3 coding DNA: TGTGCCAGCAGACAGGCGATCGATCAGTACTTC.

This clonotype was seen a single time. The V and J genes are TRBV20-1 and TRBJ2-7, with D maybe TRBD2 (5 bases). This CDR3 is 13 amino acids long. Trimming cost V 6 bases and J 2 bases, with 14 bases left between them. Looked up from germline, CDR1 is DFQATT and CDR2 is SNEGSKA (reference sequence). The CDR3 is CSARTPGPYEQYF. DNA for the CDR3: TGCAGTGCCCGGACTCCGGGCCCCTACGAGCAGTACTTC.

CDR3 amino acids: CASSTGLAGARLGETQYF. DNA of the CDR3: TGTGCCAGCAGCACGGGACTAGCGGGGGCCCGATTGGGAGAGACCCAGTACTTC. This chain links TRBV7-3 with TRBJ2-5; the match to TRBD2 covers 14 bases. Looked up from germline, CDR1 is SGHTA and CDR2 is FQGTGA. Germline trimming cut 5 bases from V and 4 bases from J; bases unmatched to any gene: 12. The CDR3 runs 18 residues.

With regard to this clonotype: This may arise from a read error, as a much more abundant clone is one base away. The CDR3 sequence: CSVGTGRGEQYF. The CDR3 nucleotides read TGCAGCGTCGGGACTGGAAGGGGCGAGCAGTACTTC. The chain links TRBV29-1 to TRBJ2-5; tentative D call: TRBD2 (6 bases). Judging by the DNA end, TRBJ2-7 fits better; the J call may be wrong. The CDR3 is 12 amino acids. Germline-derived CDR1 and CDR2 are SQVTM and ANQGSEA.